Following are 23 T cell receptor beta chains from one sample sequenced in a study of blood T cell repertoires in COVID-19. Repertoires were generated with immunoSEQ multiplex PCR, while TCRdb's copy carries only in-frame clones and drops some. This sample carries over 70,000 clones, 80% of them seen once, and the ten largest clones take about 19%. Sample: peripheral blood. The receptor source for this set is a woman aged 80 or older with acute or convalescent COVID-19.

The CDR3 sequence: CASGFDRPPTQYF. CDR3 coding DNA: TGTGCCAGCGGGTTCGACAGGCCTCCAACGCAGTATTTT. The rearrangement joins TRBV28 to TRBJ2-3, with D possibly TRBD1 on 6 matching bases. Germline CDR1 is MDHEN and CDR2 is SYDVKM. CDR3 length equals 13 residues. V gave up 8 bases and J gave up 9 bases, with 18 bases separating them.

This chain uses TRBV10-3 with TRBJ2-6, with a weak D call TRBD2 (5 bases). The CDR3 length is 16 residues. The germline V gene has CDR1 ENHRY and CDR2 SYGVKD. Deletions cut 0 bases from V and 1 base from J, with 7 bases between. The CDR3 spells CAISESTGSGANVLTF. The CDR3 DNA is TGTGCCATCAGTGAGTCGACGGGATCTGGGGCCAACGTCCTGACTTTC.

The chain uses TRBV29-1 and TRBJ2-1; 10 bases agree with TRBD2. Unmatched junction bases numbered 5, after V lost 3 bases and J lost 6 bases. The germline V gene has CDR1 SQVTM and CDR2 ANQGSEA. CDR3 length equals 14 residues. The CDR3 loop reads CSVEPSGSFNEQFF. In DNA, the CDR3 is TGCAGCGTTGAGCCTAGCGGGAGCTTCAATGAGCAGTTCTTC.

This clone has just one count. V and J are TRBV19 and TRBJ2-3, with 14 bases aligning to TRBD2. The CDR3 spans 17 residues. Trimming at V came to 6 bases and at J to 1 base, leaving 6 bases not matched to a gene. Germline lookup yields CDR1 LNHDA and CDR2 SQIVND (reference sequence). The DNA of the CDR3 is TGTGCCAGTAGGACTAGCGGGAGGGCCTGGGGCACAGATACGCAGTATTTT. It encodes CASRTSGRAWGTDTQYF.

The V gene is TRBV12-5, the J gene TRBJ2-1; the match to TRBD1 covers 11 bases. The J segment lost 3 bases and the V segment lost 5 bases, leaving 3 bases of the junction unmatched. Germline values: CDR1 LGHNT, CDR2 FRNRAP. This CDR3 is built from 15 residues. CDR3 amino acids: CASGVGQGDYNEQFF. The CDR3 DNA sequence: TGTGCTAGTGGTGTGGGACAGGGGGACTACAATGAGCAGTTCTTC.

The CDR3 DNA sequence: TGCACCAGCAGCCAATTACTAGCGGTCCTTAACACCGGGGAGCTGTTTTTT. It specifies CTSSQLLAVLNTGELFF. The V gene is TRBV1, the J gene TRBJ2-2; no DNA check was done on the table's D call, TRBD2. TRBV1 is a known pseudogene. This CDR3 comprises 17 residues.

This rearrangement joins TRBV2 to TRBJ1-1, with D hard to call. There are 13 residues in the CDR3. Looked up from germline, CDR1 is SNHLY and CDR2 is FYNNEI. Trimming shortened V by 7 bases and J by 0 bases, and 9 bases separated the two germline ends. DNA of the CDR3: TGTGCCAGCATAGAAGAACTGAACACTGAAGCTTTCTTT. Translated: CASIEELNTEAFF.

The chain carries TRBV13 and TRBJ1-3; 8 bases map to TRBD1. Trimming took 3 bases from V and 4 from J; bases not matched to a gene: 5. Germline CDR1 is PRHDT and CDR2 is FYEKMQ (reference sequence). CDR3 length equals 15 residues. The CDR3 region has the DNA TGTGCCAGCAGCTTCAGGACAGGGCCGGGAAACACCATATATTTT. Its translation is CASSFRTGPGNTIYF.

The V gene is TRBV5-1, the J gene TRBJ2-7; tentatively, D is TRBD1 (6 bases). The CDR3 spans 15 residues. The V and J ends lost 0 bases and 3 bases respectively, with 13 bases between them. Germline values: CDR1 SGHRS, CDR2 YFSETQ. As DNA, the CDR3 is TGCGCCAGCAGCTTGGGAGGACAGCGGAACTACGAGCAGTACTTC. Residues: CASSLGGQRNYEQYF.

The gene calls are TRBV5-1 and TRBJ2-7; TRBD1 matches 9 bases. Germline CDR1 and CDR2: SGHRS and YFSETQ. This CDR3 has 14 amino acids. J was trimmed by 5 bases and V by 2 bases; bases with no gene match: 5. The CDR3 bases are TGCGCCAGCAGCTTAGGGACAGGGTGGAACGAGCAGTACTTC. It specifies CASSLGTGWNEQYF.

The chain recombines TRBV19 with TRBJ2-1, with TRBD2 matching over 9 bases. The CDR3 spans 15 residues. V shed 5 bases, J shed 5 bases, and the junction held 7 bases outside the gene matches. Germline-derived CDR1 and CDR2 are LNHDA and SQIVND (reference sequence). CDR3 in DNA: TGTGCCAGTAGTCCCCGGACTAGCGCGAACAATGAGCAGTTCTTC. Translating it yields CASSPRTSANNEQFF.

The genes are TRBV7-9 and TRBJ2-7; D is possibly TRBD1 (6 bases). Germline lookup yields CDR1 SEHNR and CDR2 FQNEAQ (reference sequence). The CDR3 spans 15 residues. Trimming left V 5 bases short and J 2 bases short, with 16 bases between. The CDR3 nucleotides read TGTGCCAGCAGCCTCCCACTCGGACAGACCTACGAGCAGTACTTC. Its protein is CASSLPLGQTYEQYF.

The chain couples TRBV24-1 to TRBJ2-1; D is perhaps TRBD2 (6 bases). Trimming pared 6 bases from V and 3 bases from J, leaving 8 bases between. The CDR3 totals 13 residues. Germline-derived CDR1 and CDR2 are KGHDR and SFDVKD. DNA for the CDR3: TGTGCCACCAGTCGCGGGAACTACAATGAGCAGTTCTTC. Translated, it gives CATSRGNYNEQFF.

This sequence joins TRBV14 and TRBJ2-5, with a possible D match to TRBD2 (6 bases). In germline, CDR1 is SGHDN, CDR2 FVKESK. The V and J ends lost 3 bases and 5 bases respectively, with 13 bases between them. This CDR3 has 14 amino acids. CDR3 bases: TGTGCCAGCAGCCATTTACTAGCTCGTGAGACCCAGTACTTC. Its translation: CASSHLLARETQYF.

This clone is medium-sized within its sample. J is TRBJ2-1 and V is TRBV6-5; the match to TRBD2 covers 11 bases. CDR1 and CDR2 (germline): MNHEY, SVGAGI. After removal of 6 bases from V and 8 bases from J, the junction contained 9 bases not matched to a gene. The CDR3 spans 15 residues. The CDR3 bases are TGTGCCAGCAGGCCTTCTAGCGGGAGGCTACATGAGCAGTTCTTC. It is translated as CASRPSSGRLHEQFF.

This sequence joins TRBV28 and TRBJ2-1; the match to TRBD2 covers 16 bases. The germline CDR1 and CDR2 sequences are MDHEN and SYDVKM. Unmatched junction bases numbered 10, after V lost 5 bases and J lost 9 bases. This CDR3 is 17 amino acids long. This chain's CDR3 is CASSPPGTSGRAIEQFF. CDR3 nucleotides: TGTGCCAGCAGTCCACCCGGGACTAGCGGGAGGGCCATTGAGCAGTTCTTC.

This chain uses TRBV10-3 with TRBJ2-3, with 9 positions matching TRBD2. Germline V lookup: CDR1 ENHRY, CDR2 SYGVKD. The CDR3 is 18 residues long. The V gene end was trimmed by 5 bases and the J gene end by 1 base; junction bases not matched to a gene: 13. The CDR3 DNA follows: TGTGCCATCAGTCTCCATAGCGGGAGCAGCGCCCGCACAGATACGCAGTATTTT. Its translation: CAISLHSGSSARTDTQYF.

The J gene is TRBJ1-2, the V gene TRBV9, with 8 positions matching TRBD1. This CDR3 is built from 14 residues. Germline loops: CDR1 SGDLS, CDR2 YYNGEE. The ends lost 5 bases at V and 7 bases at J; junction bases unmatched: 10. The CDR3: CASRPQGEWSGYTF. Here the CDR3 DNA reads TGTGCCAGCAGGCCACAGGGGGAATGGAGTGGCTACACCTTC.

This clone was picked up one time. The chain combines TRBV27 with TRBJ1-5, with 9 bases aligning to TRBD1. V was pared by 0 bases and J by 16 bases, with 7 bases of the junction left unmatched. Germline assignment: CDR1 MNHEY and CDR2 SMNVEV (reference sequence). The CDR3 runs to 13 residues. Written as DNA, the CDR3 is TGTGCCAGCAGTTTATCGGTTACAGGGGGCAGACATTTT. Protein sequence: CASSLSVTGGRHF.

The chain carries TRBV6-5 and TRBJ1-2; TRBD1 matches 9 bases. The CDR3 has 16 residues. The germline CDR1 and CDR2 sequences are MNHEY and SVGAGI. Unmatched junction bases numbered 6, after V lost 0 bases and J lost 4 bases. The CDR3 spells CASSYSIGTGFYGYTF. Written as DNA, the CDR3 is TGTGCCAGCAGTTACTCGATTGGGACAGGGTTCTATGGCTACACCTTC.

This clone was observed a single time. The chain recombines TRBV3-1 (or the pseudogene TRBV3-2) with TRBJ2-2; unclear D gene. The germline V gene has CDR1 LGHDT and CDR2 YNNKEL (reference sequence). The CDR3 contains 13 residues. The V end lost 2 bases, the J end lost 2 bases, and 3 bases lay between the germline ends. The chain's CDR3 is CASSQPNTGELFF. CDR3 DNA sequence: TGTGCCAGCAGCCAACCTAACACCGGGGAGCTGTTTTTT.

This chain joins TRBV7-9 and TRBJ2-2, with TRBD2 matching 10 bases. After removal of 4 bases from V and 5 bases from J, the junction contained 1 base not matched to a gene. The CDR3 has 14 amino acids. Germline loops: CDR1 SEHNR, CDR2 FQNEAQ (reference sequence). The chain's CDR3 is CASSYSGRTGELFF. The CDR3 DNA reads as TGTGCCAGCAGCTATAGCGGGAGGACCGGGGAGCTGTTTTTT. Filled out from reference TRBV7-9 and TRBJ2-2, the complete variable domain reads DTGVSQNPRHKITKRGQNVTFRCDPISEHNRLYWYRQTLGQGPEFLTYFQNEAQLEKSRLLSDRFSAERPKGSFSTLEIQRTEQGDSAMYLCASSYSGRTGELFFGEGSRLTVL.

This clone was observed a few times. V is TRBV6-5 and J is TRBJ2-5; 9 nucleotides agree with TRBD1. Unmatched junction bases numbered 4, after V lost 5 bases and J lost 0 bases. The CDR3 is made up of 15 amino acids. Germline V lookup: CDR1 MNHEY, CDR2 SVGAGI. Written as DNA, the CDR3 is TGTGCCAGCAGTCCTGGGACAGGGAACCAAGAGACCCAGTACTTC. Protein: CASSPGTGNQETQYF.